A single count supports the clone carrying this T cell receptor (beta chain). No antigen is known for it. This entry is derived from a study of cytomegalovirus exposure and HLA in healthy donors. The PCR used 60 Vbeta and 13 Jbeta primers. The method was immunoSEQ multiplex PCR; TCRdb's version includes in-frame clones alone and lacks a portion of them. Of 150,000 or so clones listed, 70% to 80% were seen once; the top ten hold around 13%. After removal of 6 bases from V and 7 bases from J, the junction contained 8 bases not matched to a gene. This CDR3 has 16 amino acids. The V gene's germline CDR1 is MNHNY and CDR2 SVGAGI (reference sequence). Study-wide points: Cytomegalovirus association was assigned to about 150 TCR beta chains.

The sample consisted of PBMCs. V gene TRBV6-6 combines with J gene TRBJ2-2; TRBD2 matches 13 bases. The receptor was derived from a young man in good health and CMV-seropositive. The CDR3 loop is CASSGLAGDENGELFF. The CDR3 bases are TGTGCCAGCAGCGGACTAGCGGGAGACGAGAACGGGGAGCTGTTTTTT.